This TCR beta chain was recovered during a study of blood T cell repertoires in COVID-19. Original processing methods: Estimation of nucleated cell counts relied on the amplification of reference gene primers. TCRdb keeps only in-frame clones here, not all; method: immunoSEQ multiplex PCR. From that table come the V and J calls and clone size; the DNA was used to work out D and trimming. The table has about 210,000 clones, roughly 85% seen once. Germline values: CDR1 SGHTA, CDR2 FQGNSA. The CDR3 loop spans 15 amino acids. V was cut by 1 base and J by 4 bases, with 13 bases left in between. Sequences were obtained from peripheral blood. This TCR derives from a woman between 65 and 79 years old with COVID-19, enrolled during active disease. The chain couples TRBV7-2 to TRBJ1-2, with D tentatively TRBD1 (5 bases). The CDR3 loop reads CASSLGQGSSYGYTF. The CDR3 nucleotides read TGTGCCAGCAGCTTAGGGCAGGGCTCAAGCTATGGCTACACCTTC.